The clone carrying this T cell receptor beta chain came up many times. Antigen: not known. These data come from a study of T cell repertoires and leukemia-associated antigens. Looking at the study overall: Approximately 15 million effective reads came from all samples combined.

TCRdb re-analysed the 5' RACE reads in MiXCR, keeping a single row per CDR3 protein. Of some 14,000 distinct CDR3 sequences in the sample, 39% were seen once. The CD3+ T cells first had an overnight rest without serum. Findings and limits, study-wide: Specificity and function of the expanded clones need further investigation.

V was trimmed by 7 bases and J by 6 bases, leaving 17 bases between them. The CDR3 has 14 residues. Germline loops: CDR1 LNHDA, CDR2 SQIVND (reference sequence). The clonotype comes from a female donor in good health. The material sequenced was CD3+ T cells sorted from blood and cultured. The chain links TRBV19 to TRBJ2-3; weak D call: TRBD2 (5 bases). The DNA of the CDR3 is TGTGCCAGTATCCCCTCCGAGGGCCTGGATACGCAGTATTTT. Translation: CASIPSEGLDTQYF.